A single sample gave rise to the 24 T cell receptor beta chains below, sequenced in a study of OX40 agonist ivuxolimab in advanced cancers. The method behind the library was the immunoSEQ multiplex PCR assay. The clones in this table, taken by TCRdb from immuneACCESS, are in-frame only. Not every clone is retained; where verified, under half of the shortfall comes from an unresolved V gene, and the cause of the rest is unknown. The sample contains about 79,000 clones, about nine tenths of them found a single time. More than 5.5% of the sample is in the top ten clones. Sequencing used CD4+ or CD8+ T cells sorted from blood, obtained in a trial of the OX40 agonist ivuxolimab. Receptors were obtained from an adult with an advanced solid tumor such as melanoma, head and neck, liver or kidney cancer.

The chain combines TRBV5-4 with TRBJ2-7; D possibly matches TRBD1 or TRBD2 (5 bases each). V lost 4 bases to trimming and J lost 4 bases, with 15 bases between them. Germline assignment: CDR1 SGHNT and CDR2 YYREEE (reference sequence). This CDR3 contains 14 residues. The CDR3 region is CASSQGRRQYEQYF. Here the CDR3 DNA reads TGTGCCAGCAGCCAGGGACGCCGCCAGTACGAGCAGTACTTC.

This clone was observed a single time. This chain connects TRBV11-2 to TRBJ2-7; TRBD2 aligns across 13 bases. CDR3 length: 19 residues. Germline V gives CDR1 SGHAT, CDR2 FQNNGV. J gave up 1 base and V 5 bases, and 14 bases lay outside the gene matches. The CDR3 here is CASSQRTRPGLAGSYEQYF. As DNA, the CDR3 is TGTGCCAGCAGCCAACGAACCCGACCGGGACTAGCGGGATCCTACGAGCAGTACTTC.

In nucleotides, the CDR3 is TGTGCCAGCAGCTTAGGGGGCCTAGCGGCTTCCTACGAGCAGTACTTC. Translating it yields CASSLGGLAASYEQYF. The rearrangement links TRBV13 to TRBJ2-7, with 7 bases fitting TRBD2. Trimming took 0 bases from V and 1 from J; bases not matched to a gene: 6. The germline CDR1 and CDR2 sequences are PRHDT and FYEKMQ (reference sequence). This CDR3 is built from 16 residues.

The J gene is TRBJ1-5, the V gene TRBV7-9; TRBD1 aligns across 10 bases. The trim removed 5 bases at V and 3 bases at J, leaving 4 bases unmatched. CDR3 size: 15 residues. In germline, CDR1 is SEHNR, CDR2 FQNEAQ (reference sequence). CDR3 loop: CASSPGQGNNQPQHF. Written as DNA, the CDR3 is TGTGCCAGCAGCCCGGGACAGGGGAACAATCAGCCCCAGCATTTT. Full variable domain (outside the CDR3, taken from reference TRBV7-9 and TRBJ1-5): DTGVSQNPRHKITKRGQNVTFRCDPISEHNRLYWYRQTLGQGPEFLTYFQNEAQLEKSRLLSDRFSAERPKGSFSTLEIQRTEQGDSAMYLCASSPGQGNNQPQHFGDGTRLSIL.

The V and J genes are TRBV28 and TRBJ1-6; D uncertain. In germline, CDR1 is MDHEN, CDR2 SYDVKM. This CDR3 contains 13 residues. Trimming shortened V by 3 bases and J by 4 bases, and 4 bases separated the two germline ends. The CDR3 loop reads CASSFQYNSPLHF. CDR3 sequence (DNA): TGTGCCAGCAGTTTTCAGTATAATTCACCCCTCCACTTT.

The chain is built from TRBV27 and TRBJ2-5; D not certain. This CDR3 is 13 amino acids long. Looked up from germline, CDR1 is MNHEY and CDR2 is SMNVEV (reference sequence). Trimming removed 3 bases at V and 1 base at J, with 6 bases between. The CDR3 bases are TGTGCCAGCAGTTTTGTCAGCCAAGAGACCCAGTACTTC. It translates to CASSFVSQETQYF.

The chain employs TRBV5-1 and TRBJ2-7, with D perhaps matching TRBD1 (5 bases). This CDR3 spans 14 amino acids. The V end was cut by 0 bases, the J end by 1 base, with 8 bases between. The V gene's germline CDR1 is SGHRS and CDR2 YFSETQ. The CDR3 protein is CASSLAAGSYEQYF. CDR3 sequence (DNA): TGCGCCAGCAGCTTGGCCGCAGGGTCCTACGAGCAGTACTTC.

The rearrangement links TRBV10-3 to TRBJ1-5; D gene ambiguous. The CDR3 contains 13 residues. CDR1 and CDR2 (germline): ENHRY, SYGVKD. Trimming cost V 1 base and J 5 bases, with 6 bases left between them. The CDR3 sequence is CAISEWRDQPQHF. CDR3 DNA sequence: TGTGCCATCAGTGAGTGGAGAGATCAGCCCCAGCATTTT.

Details on this clone: Germline is not matched at one junction end, which may reflect a read error. The chain recombines TRBV6-1 with TRBJ2-3; tentatively, D is TRBD1 or TRBD2 (6 bases each). The CDR3 spans 11 residues. CDR1 and CDR2 (germline): MNHNS, SASEGT. CDR3 protein: CAGSRGGKQYF. The CDR3 DNA is TGTGCCGGCAGCAGGGGAGGCAAGCAGTATTTT.

The chain combines TRBV12-2 with TRBJ1-3; TRBD1, the table's D call, was not compared with the DNA. TRBV12-2 is a pseudogene locus. CDR3 length: 17 residues. The CDR3 nucleotides are TGTGCAAGTCGCTTAGTTCCAGGGTCACTCTCTGGAAACACCATATATTTT. Protein sequence: CASRLVPGSLSGNTIYF.

The chain uses TRBV30 and TRBJ2-3; 12 nucleotides line up with TRBD2. The CDR3 runs to 17 residues. The V gene's germline CDR1 is GTSNPN and CDR2 SVGIG (reference sequence). V was clipped by 0 bases and J by 6 bases; unmatched bases: 10. The CDR3 coding sequence is TGTGCCTGGAGTGTCGGAAGGACTAGCGGGACCCCGGATACGCAGTATTTT. Translation gives CAWSVGRTSGTPDTQYF.

The rearrangement uses TRBV28 and TRBJ2-2; D remains ambiguous. Germline assignment: CDR1 MDHEN and CDR2 SYDVKM. Trimming left V 7 bases short and J 4 bases short, with 7 bases between. The CDR3 spans 12 residues. In DNA, the CDR3 is TGTGCCAGCAAAACTCTCACCGGGGAGCTGTTTTTT. Protein product: CASKTLTGELFF.

The chain joins TRBV7-3 to TRBJ2-3; 9 nucleotides agree with TRBD2. V shed 1 base and J 5 bases; nucleotides not matched to a gene: 4. The CDR3 contains 15 residues. Germline values: CDR1 SGHTA, CDR2 FQGTGA. The DNA for the CDR3 is TGTGCCAGCAGCTTAATTAGCGGGAGTATAGATACGCAGTATTTT. It translates to CASSLISGSIDTQYF.

This rearrangement joins TRBV19 to TRBJ2-3; 9 nucleotides match TRBD2. CDR1 is LNHDA, CDR2 SQIVND, per germline (reference sequence). This CDR3 comprises 15 residues. Trimming at V came to 8 bases and at J to 5 bases, leaving 11 bases not matched to a gene. In DNA form, the CDR3 reads TGTGCCAGTTCTAGCGGGACGGGTCTGGGAGATACGCAGTATTTT. Its protein product is CASSSGTGLGDTQYF.

This rearrangement joins TRBV11-2 to TRBJ2-3; D might be TRBD1 or TRBD2, each matching 5 bases. Germline V gives CDR1 SGHAT, CDR2 FQNNGV. With 1 base removed from V and 2 bases from J, the gap between germline ends came to 13 bases. The CDR3 has 16 residues. CDR3 nucleotide sequence: TGTGCCAGCAGCTTAGTCCCTATGGGGGTCACAGATACGCAGTATTTT. Protein product: CASSLVPMGVTDTQYF.

V is TRBV6-5 and J is TRBJ2-1, with D uncertain. Germline-derived CDR1 and CDR2 are MNHEY and SVGAGI. The CDR3 length is 12 residues. V lost 7 bases to trimming and J lost 8 bases, with 12 bases between them. CDR3 amino acids: CASINSGYEQFF. The CDR3 DNA sequence: TGTGCCAGCATCAACTCAGGCTATGAGCAGTTCTTC.

The chain combines TRBV19 with TRBJ2-1; unclear D gene. CDR1 and CDR2 (germline): LNHDA, SQIVND (reference sequence). Trimming cost V 7 bases and J 9 bases, with 22 bases left between them. The CDR3 consists of 15 residues. In DNA form, the CDR3 reads TGTGCCAGTAATCCAATTCTAGGCGGTTTAGGTGAGCAGTTCTTC. Its protein is CASNPILGGLGEQFF.

In this sample, this clone turned up once. The chain recombines TRBV19 with TRBJ1-2; no firm D call. V shed 9 bases and J shed 0 bases, with 14 bases lying between them. The germline gives CDR1 LNHDA, CDR2 SQIVND (reference sequence). The CDR3 totals 14 residues. CDR3 loop: CASLRNGANYGYTF. The CDR3 DNA is TGTGCCAGCTTGCGTAACGGGGCTAACTATGGCTACACCTTC.

The chain combines TRBV5-1 with TRBJ2-1; D might be TRBD1 or TRBD2, each matching 5 bases. From germline, CDR1 is SGHRS and CDR2 YFSETQ. CDR3 size: 14 residues. Trimming took off 2 bases at V and 2 bases at J, with 8 bases between the two ends. CDR3 region: CASSFGAPYNEQFF. As DNA, the CDR3 is TGCGCCAGCAGCTTCGGGGCCCCCTACAATGAGCAGTTCTTC.

The CDR3 DNA follows: TGCGCCAGCAGCCAAGATTCTCCGTACCGAGGAAACATTCAGTACTTC. Its translation is CASSQDSPYRGNIQYF. The chain carries TRBV4-1 and TRBJ2-4, with unresolved D. The ends were cut back, 0 bases at V and 6 bases at J, with 15 bases in the middle. In germline, CDR1 is MGHRA, CDR2 YSYEKL. The CDR3 contains 16 residues.

The V gene is TRBV19, the J gene TRBJ2-3; 8 nucleotides match TRBD2. The CDR3 is 15 amino acids. Unmatched junction bases numbered 9, after V lost 6 bases and J lost 4 bases. Germline-derived CDR1 and CDR2 are LNHDA and SQIVND (reference sequence). The CDR3 here is CASSLLAEGPDTQYF. CDR3 nucleotides: TGTGCCAGTAGCCTACTAGCGGAGGGCCCAGATACGCAGTATTTT. Filled out from reference TRBV19 and TRBJ2-3, the complete variable domain reads DGGITQSPKYLFRKEGQNVTLSCEQNLNHDAMYWYRQDPGQGLRLIYYSQIVNDFQKGDIAEGYSVSREKKESFPLTVTSAQKNPTAFYLCASSLLAEGPDTQYFGPGTRLTVL.

This chain connects TRBV27 to TRBJ2-7; unclear D gene. With 7 bases removed from V and 6 bases from J, the gap between germline ends came to 16 bases. CDR1 is MNHEY, CDR2 SMNVEV, per germline (reference sequence). The CDR3 covers 13 residues. CDR3 bases: TGTGCCAGCAAAGGCACACCTTTTGCCGAGCAGTACTTC. It translates to CASKGTPFAEQYF.

This clone showed up just once. The V and J genes are TRBV18 and TRBJ1-5; D is unresolved. The CDR3 totals 15 residues. The ends were cut back, 1 base at V and 4 bases at J, with 11 bases in the middle. Germline CDR1 KGHSH, CDR2 LQKENI. This CDR3 reads CASSPRVGINQPQHF. For the CDR3, the DNA is TGTGCCAGCTCACCACGGGTGGGTATTAATCAGCCCCAGCATTTT.

This chain joins TRBV25-1 and TRBJ1-2; D perhaps matches TRBD1 (6 bases). Trimming removed 4 bases at V and 8 bases at J, with 17 bases between. Germline CDR1 and CDR2: MGHDK and SYGVNS. This CDR3 is built from 14 residues. CDR3 loop: CASSAPGGGGGYTF. DNA for the CDR3: TGTGCCAGCAGTGCCCCTGGGGGCGGGGGCGGCTACACCTTC.